These 10 T cell receptor beta chains came from one sample sequenced in a study of T cells expressing NK-cell markers. Each CDR3 protein gets one entry in TCRdb, which reprocessed the 5' RACE reads and gives no DNA. This table holds hundreds of thousands of distinct CDR3 sequences. Sequencing used blood T cells: a sorted CD56 or NKG2C T cell subset, CD4+ or CD8+ T cells, or bulk PBMC T cells (not recorded which). The receptors derive from a woman aged 18 to 75 in good health.

This chain links TRBV20-1 with TRBJ2-2. This CDR3 region has 14 residues. Germline lookup yields CDR1 DFQATT and CDR2 SNEGSKA (reference sequence). CDR3 in amino acids: CSAPELTHTGELFF.

The V and J genes are TRBV29-1 and TRBJ1-2; TCRdb proposes TRBD1, but this gene call is untestable without DNA. In germline, CDR1 is SQVTM, CDR2 ANQGSEA. The CDR3 has 13 amino acids. The CDR3 loop is CSVRTGPNYGYTF. The variable domain in full, with the rest retrieved from reference TRBV29-1 and TRBJ1-2, is SAVISQKPSRDICQRGTSLTIQCQVDSQVTMMFWYRQQPGQSLTLIATANQGSEATYESGFVIDKFPISRPNLTFSTLTVSNMSPEDSSIYLCSVRTGPNYGYTFGSGTRLTVV.

The chain's CDR3 is CASSYLGFFGQGTGNTIYF. The chain employs TRBV12-3 or TRBV12-4 and TRBJ1-3; no DNA is available, so the TRBD1 call from TCRdb remains unchecked. CDR3 length equals 19 residues.

This chain joins TRBV5-1 and TRBJ2-1; TCRdb gives TRBD2 as the D gene, but with no DNA this cannot be confirmed. The CDR3 has 16 amino acids. From germline, CDR1 is SGHRS and CDR2 YFSETQ. Here the CDR3 reads CASSLTLAGNPMRQFF.

The chain uses TRBV20-1 and TRBJ1-1. The CDR3 consists of 12 residues. The germline CDR1 and CDR2 sequences are DFQATT and SNEGSKA (reference sequence). The CDR3 loop reads CSARDLQREAFF.

V usage is TRBV12-3 or TRBV12-4 and J usage is TRBJ2-3; TCRdb indicates TRBD2, and absent DNA this call remains unverified. The CDR3 has 12 residues. CDR3 protein: CASTEAPDTQYF.

This chain joins TRBV7-8 and TRBJ2-4; the TCRdb D gene call, TRBD1, has no DNA to confirm it. The CDR3 length is 16 residues. Germline CDR1 SGHVS, CDR2 FQNEAQ. CDR3 amino acids: CASSPQLTGGKNIQYF.

The CDR3 loop reads CASSRGGGSYEQYF. V usage is TRBV12-3 or TRBV12-4 and J usage is TRBJ2-7; TCRdb reports TRBD2, a call that lacks DNA to check it against. The CDR3 sequence is 14 residues long.

CDR3 protein: CASSVAWTYGYTF. The gene calls are TRBV6-1 and TRBJ1-2. Germline loops: CDR1 MNHNS, CDR2 SASEGT. The CDR3 spans 13 residues.

This sequence joins TRBV29-1 and TRBJ2-1; with no DNA, the TCRdb D assignment of TRBD2 cannot be verified. The CDR3 covers 13 residues. Germline V gene lookup returns CDR1 SQVTM and CDR2 ANQGSEA. The CDR3 reads CSASGTNYNEQFF.